This T cell receptor (beta chain) was profiled in a study of blood T cell repertoires in COVID-19. Whole-study context: Samples of COVID-19 (acute and convalescent) were obtained from the United States, Italy and Spain. PBMCs, B-cell-depleted T cells, or T cells provided the cDNA or gDNA that made up the material.

Sequencing was performed with immunoSEQ multiplex PCR; in TCRdb, only in-frame clones are kept and a portion is missing. Among under 200,000 clones listed, 79% were seen once. V lost 4 bases and J 4 bases, leaving 4 bases between the germline ends. The CDR3 contains 10 residues. Germline loops: CDR1 DFQATT, CDR2 SNEGSKA (reference sequence). Seattle participants joined during active infection and were tracked over time. The source material was peripheral blood. V and J are TRBV20-1 and TRBJ2-5; D is uncertain. The sequence came from a woman in her sixties with COVID-19, enrolled during active disease. This chain's CDR3 is CSATRETQYF. In DNA, the CDR3 is TGCAGTGCTACTAGAGAGACCCAGTACTTC.